The present T cell receptor (beta chain) was sequenced within a study of siplizumab effects on memory and regulatory T cells. Findings and caveats of the study: Poor capture below about 10^-5 frequency left most alloreactive clones unmapped to unstimulated subsets. The mean Treg-derived percentage of mappable alloreactive CD4+ clones was about 70% with siplizumab compared with approximately 28% in controls. Fewer alloreactive sequences mapped to unstimulated CD4+ memory cells under siplizumab. Naive T cells looked more diverse than memory cells and looked like major alloresponse contributors.

For this clone: Its target is unknown.

Germline values: CDR1 SEHNR, CDR2 FQNEAQ (reference sequence). V dropped 0 bases and J dropped 0 bases, with 9 bases sitting between them. The CDR3 sequence is 15 residues long. The method was immunoSEQ multiplex PCR; TCRdb's version includes in-frame clones alone and lacks a portion of them. The data contain roughly 120,000 clones, roughly nine tenths of them singletons. The genes are TRBV7-9 and TRBJ2-7; D ambiguous. Sequences were obtained from Tregs sorted from blood. The sequence was obtained from a human donor in good health. CDR3 loop: CASSLARSVSYEQYF. CDR3 sequence (DNA): TGTGCCAGCAGCTTAGCTCGGTCAGTCTCCTACGAGCAGTACTTC. The full variable domain, its missing parts supplied by reference TRBV7-9 and TRBJ2-7, is DTGVSQNPRHKITKRGQNVTFRCDPISEHNRLYWYRQTLGQGPEFLTYFQNEAQLEKSRLLSDRFSAERPKGSFSTLEIQRTEQGDSAMYLCASSLARSVSYEQYFGPGTRLTVT.